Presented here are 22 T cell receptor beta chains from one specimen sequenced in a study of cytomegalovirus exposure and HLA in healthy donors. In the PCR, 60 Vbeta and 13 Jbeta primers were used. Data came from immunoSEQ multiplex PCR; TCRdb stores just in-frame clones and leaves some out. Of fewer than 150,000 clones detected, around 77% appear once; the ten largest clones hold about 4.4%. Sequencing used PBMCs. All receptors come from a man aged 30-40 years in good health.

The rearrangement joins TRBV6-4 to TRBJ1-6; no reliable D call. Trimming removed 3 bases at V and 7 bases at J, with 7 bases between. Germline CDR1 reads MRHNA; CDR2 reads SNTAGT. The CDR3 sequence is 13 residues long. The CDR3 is CASSEVENSPLHF. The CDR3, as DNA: TGTGCCAGCAGTGAGGTCGAGAATTCACCCCTCCACTTT.

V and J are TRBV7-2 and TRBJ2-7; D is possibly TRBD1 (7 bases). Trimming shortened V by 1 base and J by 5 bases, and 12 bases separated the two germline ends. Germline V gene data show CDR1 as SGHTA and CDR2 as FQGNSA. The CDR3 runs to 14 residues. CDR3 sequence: CASSLEQGRNEQYF. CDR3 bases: TGTGCCAGCAGCTTAGAACAGGGGAGGAACGAGCAGTACTTC. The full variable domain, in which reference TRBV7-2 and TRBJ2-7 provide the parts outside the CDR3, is GAGVSQSPSNKVTEKGKDVELRCDPISGHTALYWYRQSLGQGLEFLIYFQGNSAPDKSGLPSDRFSAERTGGSVSTLTIQRTQQEDSAVYLCASSLEQGRNEQYFGPGTRLTVT.

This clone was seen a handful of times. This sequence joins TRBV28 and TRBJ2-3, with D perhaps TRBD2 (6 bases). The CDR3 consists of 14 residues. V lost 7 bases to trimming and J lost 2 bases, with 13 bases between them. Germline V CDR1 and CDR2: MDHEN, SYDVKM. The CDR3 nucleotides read TGTGCCAGCACAATCGGGAGACCCACAGATACGCAGTATTTT. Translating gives CASTIGRPTDTQYF. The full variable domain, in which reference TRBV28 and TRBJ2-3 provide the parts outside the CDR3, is DVKVTQSSRYLVKRTGEKVFLECVQDMDHENMFWYRQDPGLGLRLIYFSYDVKMKEKGDIPEGYSVSREKKERFSLILESASTNQTSMYLCASTIGRPTDTQYFGPGTRLTVL.

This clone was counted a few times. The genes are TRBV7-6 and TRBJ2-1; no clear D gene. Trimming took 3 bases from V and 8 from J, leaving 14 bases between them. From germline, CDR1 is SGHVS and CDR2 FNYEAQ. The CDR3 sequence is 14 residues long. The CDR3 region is CASSFSGMGDEQFF. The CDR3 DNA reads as TGTGCCAGCAGCTTCTCCGGTATGGGCGATGAGCAGTTCTTC.

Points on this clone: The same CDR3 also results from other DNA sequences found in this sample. CDR3 sequence reads: CASSVGGSSYEQYF. CDR3 nucleotide sequence: TGTGCCAGCAGCGTAGGAGGCAGCTCCTACGAGCAGTACTTC. The J gene is TRBJ2-7, the V gene TRBV9; D is uncertain. V was trimmed by 0 bases and J by 0 bases, leaving 7 bases between them. Germline V gene lookup returns CDR1 SGDLS and CDR2 YYNGEE. This CDR3 spans 14 amino acids.

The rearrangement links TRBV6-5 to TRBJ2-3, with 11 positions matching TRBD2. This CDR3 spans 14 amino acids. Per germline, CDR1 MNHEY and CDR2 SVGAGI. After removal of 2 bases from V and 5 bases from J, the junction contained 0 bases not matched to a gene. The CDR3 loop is CASSYGLAGDTQYF. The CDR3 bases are TGTGCCAGCAGTTACGGACTAGCGGGAGATACGCAGTATTTT.

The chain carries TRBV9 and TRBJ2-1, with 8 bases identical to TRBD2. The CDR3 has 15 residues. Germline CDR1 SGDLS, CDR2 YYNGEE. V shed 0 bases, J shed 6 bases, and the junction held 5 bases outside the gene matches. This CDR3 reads CASSVELAALNEQFF. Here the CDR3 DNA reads TGTGCCAGCAGCGTAGAACTAGCGGCACTCAATGAGCAGTTCTTC.

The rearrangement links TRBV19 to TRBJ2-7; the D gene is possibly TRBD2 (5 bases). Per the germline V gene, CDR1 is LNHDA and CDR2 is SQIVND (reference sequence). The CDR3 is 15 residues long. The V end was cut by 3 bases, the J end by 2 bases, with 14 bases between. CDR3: CASSMAGGSPYEQYF. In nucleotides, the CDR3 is TGTGCCAGTAGTATGGCGGGTGGTAGCCCCTACGAGCAGTACTTC.

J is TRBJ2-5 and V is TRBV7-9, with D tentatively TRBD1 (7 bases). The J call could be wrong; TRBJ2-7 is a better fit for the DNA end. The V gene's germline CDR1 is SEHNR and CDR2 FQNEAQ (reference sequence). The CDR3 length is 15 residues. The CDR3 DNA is TGTGCCAGCAGCCTCGGGAGAGGGGGCATGTACGAGCAGTACTTC. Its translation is CASSLGRGGMYEQYF.

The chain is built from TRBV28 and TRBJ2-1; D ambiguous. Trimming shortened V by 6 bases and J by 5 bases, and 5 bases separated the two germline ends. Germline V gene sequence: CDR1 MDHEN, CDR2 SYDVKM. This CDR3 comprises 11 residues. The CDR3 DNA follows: TGTGCCAGCAGCCCCAACAATGAGCAGTTCTTC. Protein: CASSPNNEQFF.

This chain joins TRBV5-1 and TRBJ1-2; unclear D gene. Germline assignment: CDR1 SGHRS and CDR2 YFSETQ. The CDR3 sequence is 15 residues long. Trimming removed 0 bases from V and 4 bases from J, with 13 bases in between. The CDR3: CASSLEGRHSYGYTF. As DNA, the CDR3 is TGCGCCAGCAGCTTGGAAGGCAGGCATTCCTATGGCTACACCTTC.

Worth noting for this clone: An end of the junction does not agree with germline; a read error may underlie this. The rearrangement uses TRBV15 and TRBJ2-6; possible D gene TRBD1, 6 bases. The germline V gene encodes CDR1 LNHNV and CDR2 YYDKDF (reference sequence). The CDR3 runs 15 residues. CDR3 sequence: CATSRRGSGTNVLTF. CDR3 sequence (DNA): TGTGCCACCAGCCGCAGGGGATCTGGGACCAACGTCCTGACTTTC.

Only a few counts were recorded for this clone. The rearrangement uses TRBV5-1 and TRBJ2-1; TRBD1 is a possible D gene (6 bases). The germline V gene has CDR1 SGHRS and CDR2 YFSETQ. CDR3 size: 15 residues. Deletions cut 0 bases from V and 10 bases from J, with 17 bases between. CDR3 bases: TGCGCCAGCAGCTTGGCCTTACAGGGTTCGAGAGAGCAGTTCTTC. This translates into CASSLALQGSREQFF.

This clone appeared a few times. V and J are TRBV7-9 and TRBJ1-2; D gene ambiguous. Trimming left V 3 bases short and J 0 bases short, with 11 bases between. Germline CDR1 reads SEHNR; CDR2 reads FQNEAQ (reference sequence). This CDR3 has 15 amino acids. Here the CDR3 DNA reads TGTGCCAGCAGCTTCGCCGCGGTTACTAACTATGGCTACACCTTC. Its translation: CASSFAAVTNYGYTF.

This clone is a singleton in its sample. CDR3 sequence (DNA): TGCGCCAGCAGCTTGGGGGACAGGGCGTCAGATACGCAGTATTTT. This codes for CASSLGDRASDTQYF. The chain joins TRBV5-1 to TRBJ2-3, with 9 bases fitting TRBD1. J lost 4 bases, V lost 0 bases, and 3 bases had no gene match. The CDR3 has 15 amino acids. Looked up from germline, CDR1 is SGHRS and CDR2 is YFSETQ.

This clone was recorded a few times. The CDR3 region is CASNFTGILGYEQYF. The CDR3 bases are TGTGCCAGCAACTTTACAGGGATCTTAGGCTACGAGCAGTACTTC. The J gene is TRBJ2-7, the V gene TRBV25-1, with a tentative D call TRBD1 (6 bases). CDR1 is MGHDK, CDR2 SYGVNS, per germline. V gave up 7 bases and J gave up 3 bases, with 19 bases separating them. The CDR3 has 15 amino acids.

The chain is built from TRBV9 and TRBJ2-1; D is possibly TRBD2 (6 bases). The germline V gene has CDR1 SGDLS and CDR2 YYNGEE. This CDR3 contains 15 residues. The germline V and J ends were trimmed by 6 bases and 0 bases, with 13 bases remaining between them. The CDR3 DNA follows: TGTGCCAGCAACGGGGACTTGACCTCCTACAATGAGCAGTTCTTC. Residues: CASNGDLTSYNEQFF.

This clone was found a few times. The CDR3 is CASRDGTSGRNIQYF. The CDR3 DNA reads as TGTGCCAGCAGAGACGGGACTAGCGGGAGGAACATTCAGTACTTC. The J gene is TRBJ2-4, the V gene TRBV5-4; TRBD2 agrees at 15 bases. The germline V gene has CDR1 SGHNT and CDR2 YYREEE (reference sequence). CDR3 size: 15 residues. Germline trimming cut 5 bases from V and 7 bases from J; bases unmatched to any gene: 4.

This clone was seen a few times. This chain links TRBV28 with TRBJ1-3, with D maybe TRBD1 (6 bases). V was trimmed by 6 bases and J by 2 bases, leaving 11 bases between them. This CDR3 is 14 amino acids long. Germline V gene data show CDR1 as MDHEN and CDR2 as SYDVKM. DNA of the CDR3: TGTGCCAGCAGCTCCGGGACAACTGGAAACACCATATATTTT. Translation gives CASSSGTTGNTIYF.

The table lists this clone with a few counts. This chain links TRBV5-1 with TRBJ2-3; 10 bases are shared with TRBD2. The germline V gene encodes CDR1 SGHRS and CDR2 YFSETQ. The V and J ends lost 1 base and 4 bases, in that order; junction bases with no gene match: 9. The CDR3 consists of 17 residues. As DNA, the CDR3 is TGCGCCAGCAGCTTGTCAGCGGGAGGGTCGGGCCCAGATACGCAGTATTTT. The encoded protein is CASSLSAGGSGPDTQYF.

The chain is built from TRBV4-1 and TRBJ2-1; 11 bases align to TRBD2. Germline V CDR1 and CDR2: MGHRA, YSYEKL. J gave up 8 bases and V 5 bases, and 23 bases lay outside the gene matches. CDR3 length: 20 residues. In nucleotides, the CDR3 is TGCGCCAGCAGCGGACTCGGAAGCGGATTGGGACTAGCGGTGGGCGATGAGCAGTTCTTC. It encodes CASSGLGSGLGLAVGDEQFF.

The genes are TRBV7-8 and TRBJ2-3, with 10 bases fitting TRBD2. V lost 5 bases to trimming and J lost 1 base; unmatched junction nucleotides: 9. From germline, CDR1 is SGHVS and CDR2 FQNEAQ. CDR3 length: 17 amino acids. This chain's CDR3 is CASSPVSGRLGTDTQYF. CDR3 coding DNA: TGTGCCAGCAGCCCCGTTAGCGGGAGGTTAGGCACAGATACGCAGTATTTT.